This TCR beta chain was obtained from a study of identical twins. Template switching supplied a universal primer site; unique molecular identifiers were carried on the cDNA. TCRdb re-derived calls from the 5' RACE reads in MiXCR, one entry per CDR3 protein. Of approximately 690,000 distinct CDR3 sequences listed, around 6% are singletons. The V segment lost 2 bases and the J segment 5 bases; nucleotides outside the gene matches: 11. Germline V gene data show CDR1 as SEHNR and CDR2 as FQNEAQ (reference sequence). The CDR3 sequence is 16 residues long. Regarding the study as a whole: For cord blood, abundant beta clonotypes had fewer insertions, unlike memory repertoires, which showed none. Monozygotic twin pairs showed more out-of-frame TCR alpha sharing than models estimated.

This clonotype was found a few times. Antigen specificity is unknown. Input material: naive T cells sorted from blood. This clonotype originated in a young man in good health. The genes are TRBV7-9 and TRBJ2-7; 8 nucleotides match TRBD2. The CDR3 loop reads CASSLLVATSADEQYF. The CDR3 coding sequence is TGTGCCAGCAGCTTACTGGTTGCGACTAGCGCAGACGAGCAGTACTTC.